The next 10 T cell receptor beta chains were all read from a single sample in a study of CD8+CD57+ T cells in acquired aplastic anemia. The patients chosen for sequencing had shown expansion of CD8+CD57+ cells (detected by flow cytometry). Template material for TCR beta VDJ and CDR3 profiling consisted of genomic DNA. MiXCR, applied by TCRdb to the reads, yields one record per CDR3 protein. The repertoire consists of about 200,000 distinct CDR3 sequences, with roughly 60% occurring once and the leading ten covering about 60%. Material: sorted CD4+, CD8+, or CD8+CD57+ T cells (not recorded which) from PBMCs. These receptors all come from a human donor with aplastic anemia.

This clonotype was seen more than once but under ten times. This chain connects TRBV4-2 to TRBJ2-7; no firm D call. In germline, CDR1 is LGHNA, CDR2 YNFKEQ. V lost 5 bases, J lost 3 bases, and 8 bases lay in between. CDR3 length equals 12 residues. CDR3 sequence reads: CASSVGVYEQYF. The CDR3 DNA is TGTGCCAGCAGCGTCGGAGTCTACGAGCAGTACTTC.

This chain joins TRBV5-1 and TRBJ2-3; TRBD2 matches 7 bases. Germline V gene sequence: CDR1 SGHRS, CDR2 YFSETQ. V shed 4 bases and J 5 bases; nucleotides not matched to a gene: 16. There are 17 residues in the CDR3. This CDR3 is CASSVWPGRGGIDTQYF. DNA of the CDR3: TGCGCCAGCAGCGTATGGCCTGGGCGGGGAGGGATAGATACGCAGTATTTT.

This clonotype has a single count. The chain uses TRBV20-1 and TRBJ2-3, with 8 bases lining up with TRBD2. Germline values: CDR1 DFQATT, CDR2 SNEGSKA (reference sequence). The CDR3 spans 15 residues. J gave up 2 bases and V 2 bases, and 6 bases lay outside the gene matches. The chain's CDR3 is CSARFSREVTDTQYF. The CDR3, as DNA: TGCAGTGCTAGATTCTCGCGGGAGGTCACAGATACGCAGTATTTT.

Of note for this clonotype: Since the CDR3 does not end with the conserved phenylalanine or tryptophan, this likely comes from a read error. The CDR3 loop is CASSTAQGGTEAFL. The DNA for the CDR3 is TGTGCCAGCAGTACCGCACAGGGAGGGACTGAAGCTTTCTTA. The chain employs TRBV12-3 or TRBV12-4 and TRBJ1-1; TRBD1 is a possible D gene (6 bases). The CDR3 runs 14 residues. V lost 5 bases and J 5 bases, leaving 15 bases between the germline ends.

The chain recombines TRBV2 with TRBJ2-3; 10 bases align to TRBD2. Germline trimming cut 7 bases from V and 2 bases from J; bases unmatched to any gene: 9. This CDR3 comprises 16 residues. The germline gives CDR1 SNHLY, CDR2 FYNNEI. The CDR3 DNA is TGTGCCAGCAATCAAGAACTAGCGGGATCCACAGATACGCAGTATTTT. This codes for CASNQELAGSTDTQYF.

This chain connects TRBV6-4 to TRBJ2-1, with 10 bases that match TRBD2. The CDR3 runs to 14 residues. The J segment lost 6 bases and the V segment lost 2 bases, leaving 1 base of the junction unmatched. Germline-derived CDR1 and CDR2 are MRHNA and SNTAGT. CDR3 coding DNA: TGTGCCAGCAGTGACGGGACTAGCGTCAATGAGCAGTTCTTC. Protein: CASSDGTSVNEQFF.

The chain recombines TRBV7-2 with TRBJ1-1, with D unclear. V was clipped by 7 bases and J by 3 bases, with 12 bases between them. Per germline, CDR1 SGHTA and CDR2 FQGNSA. This CDR3 comprises 13 residues. The CDR3 nucleotides read TGTGCCAGCACCCCCCGAGTTGACACTGAAGCTTTCTTT. Translation: CASTPRVDTEAFF.

The J gene is TRBJ2-7, the V gene TRBV7-9; the D gene is possibly TRBD1 (6 bases). There are 17 residues in the CDR3. Trimming removed 2 bases at V and 2 bases at J, with 19 bases between. Germline V gene sequence: CDR1 SEHNR, CDR2 FQNEAQ (reference sequence). The CDR3: CASSLREGGTKTYEQYF. CDR3 DNA sequence: TGTGCCAGCAGCTTACGAGAAGGGGGAACTAAAACCTACGAGCAGTACTTC.

The CDR3 nucleotides read TGCGCCAGCAGTGAGGCTGGACCCGACAATGAGCAGTTCTTC. Amino acids: CASSEAGPDNEQFF. J is TRBJ2-1 and V is TRBV10-1, with no clear D. The CDR3 is made up of 14 amino acids. Trimming left V 2 bases short and J 5 bases short, with 10 bases between. Germline V CDR1 and CDR2: WNHNN, SYGVQD (reference sequence).

The chain recombines TRBV7-2 with TRBJ2-1, with 8 bases matching TRBD1. The J call may not be correct, given that the DNA end is closer to TRBJ2-5. The CDR3 totals 16 residues. CDR1 and CDR2 (germline): SGHTA, FQGNSA. CDR3 in amino acids: CASILMAGQGQETQYF. In nucleotides, the CDR3 is TGTGCCAGCATCCTTATGGCAGGACAGGGTCAAGAGACCCAGTACTTC.